A selection of T cell receptor beta chains follows, all from one sample in a study of shared clonotypes between healthy human individuals. Data came from immunoSEQ multiplex PCR; TCRdb stores just in-frame clones and leaves some out. Seen here are around 2.5 million clones, 93% observed once, and the top ten hold roughly 0.39%. The sample consisted of naive CD4+ T cells from PBMCs. These TCRs come from a man younger than 35 in good health. Some clones in this sample may be carry-over from other donors' samples. CDR3s include the opening cysteine and the closing phenylalanine or tryptophan. A D gene is named only where the DNA matches it firmly. The size of a clone is reported for some rows only, either as once, few or many, or as a class for expanded clones.

CDR3aa | CDR3nt | j_gene | abundance | d_gene | v_gene
CASSLGPGYTF | TGTGCCAGCTCCCTGGGGCCTGGCTACACCTTC | TRBJ1-2 | . | . | TRBV6-6
CASSILFSSNQPQHF | TGTGCCAGTAGTATACTTTTTAGTAGCAATCAGCCCCAGCATTTT | TRBJ1-5 | . | . | TRBV19
CASSQRGAPGNTIYF | TGTGCCAGCAGTCAAAGGGGGGCCCCTGGAAACACCATATATTTT | TRBJ1-3 | once | . | TRBV27
CASRGRALGNEKLFF | TGTGCCAGCAGGGGCAGGGCCCTAGGGAATGAAAAACTGTTTTTT | TRBJ1-4 | few | . | TRBV28
CAISAPGRGSYNEQFF | TGTGCCATCAGTGCCCCGGGAAGGGGATCCTACAATGAGCAGTTCTTC | TRBJ2-1 | . | . | TRBV10-3
CASKLTFNTEAFF | TGTGCCAGCAAACTAACCTTTAACACTGAAGCTTTCTTT | TRBJ1-1 | . | . | TRBV2
CASSIDHGRLNTGELFF | TGTGCCAGTAGTATAGATCATGGCAGATTGAACACCGGGGAGCTGTTTTTT | TRBJ2-2 | once | . | TRBV19
CASSHPLRTSGNEQFF | TGCGCCAGCAGCCACCCCCTCCGGACTAGCGGCAATGAGCAGTTCTTC | TRBJ2-1 | . | TRBD2 | TRBV4-1
CASSFHYEQYF | TGTGCCAGCAGCTTCCACTACGAGCAGTACTTC | TRBJ2-7 | . | . | TRBV7-9
CASSDLDRNTEAFF | TGTGCCAGCAGTGACCTGGACAGGAACACTGAAGCTTTCTTT | TRBJ1-1 | . | . | TRBV25-1
CASSLTHGTGELFF | TGTGCCAGCAGCTTAACCCACGGCACCGGGGAGCTGTTTTTT | TRBJ2-2 | . | . | TRBV7-3
CATSRDPQVTWNTEAFF | TGTGCCACCAGCAGAGATCCTCAGGTAACGTGGAACACTGAAGCTTTCTTT | TRBJ1-1 | . | . | TRBV15
CVRSSITDGYTF | TGTGTCAGAAGCTCCATTACTGATGGCTACACCTTC | TRBJ1-2 | . | . | TRBV7-5
CASSLDWGGSTEAFF | TGCGCCAGCAGCTTGGATTGGGGGGGTAGCACTGAAGCTTTCTTT | TRBJ1-1 | . | . | TRBV5-1
CASSSGGGETQYF | TGTGCCAGCAGTTCAGGGGGCGGCGAGACCCAGTACTTC | TRBJ2-5 | . | TRBD1 | TRBV28
CASSQRPGARDSQYF | TGCGCCAGCAGCCAGCGACCAGGAGCAAGAGATTCCCAGTACTTC | TRBJ2-5 | . | . | TRBV4-1
CASSPAVHYGYTF | TGTGCCAGCAGCCCAGCAGTCCACTATGGCTACACCTTC | TRBJ1-2 | once | . | TRBV9
CASSSDRGSGAFF | TGTGCCAGCAGCTCGGACAGGGGTAGCGGAGCTTTCTTT | TRBJ1-1 | . | TRBD1 | TRBV9
CASSKTSEDTEAFF | TGTGCCAGTAGTAAGACCTCGGAGGACACTGAAGCTTTCTTT | TRBJ1-1 | . | . | TRBV19
CASSPDSVAGELFF | TGTGCCAGCAGCCCAGACTCCGTCGCCGGGGAGCTGTTTTTT | TRBJ2-2 | . | . | TRBV2
CASSPKTLQTSGYYNEQFF | TGTGCCAGCAGCCCCAAAACGCTTCAGACTAGCGGGTACTACAATGAGCAGTTCTTC | TRBJ2-1 | once | TRBD2 | TRBV7-9
CASSYVRYEQYF | TGTGCCAGCAGTTACGTGCGCTACGAGCAGTACTTC | TRBJ2-7 | . | . | TRBV6-6
CASSYSRQAQFQPQHF | TGTGCCAGCAGTTACAGCCGGCAGGCGCAATTTCAGCCCCAGCATTTT | TRBJ1-5 | . | . | TRBV6-6
CASSVLQGLDEQFF | TGTGCCAGCAGTGTCCTACAGGGGTTGGATGAGCAGTTCTTC | TRBJ2-1 | . | TRBD1 | TRBV2
CASRTGTANTEAFF | TGCGCCAGTCGGACCGGGACAGCGAACACTGAAGCTTTCTTT | TRBJ1-1 | . | TRBD1 | TRBV10-2
CASSPGGGDTEAFF | TGTGCCAGCAGCCCAGGGGGAGGGGACACTGAAGCTTTCTTT | TRBJ1-1 | . | TRBD1 | TRBV27
CASSFRAGRSYNEQFF | TGTGCCAGCAGCTTCAGAGCGGGGCGCTCCTACAATGAGCAGTTCTTC | TRBJ2-1 | once | TRBD2 | TRBV5-4
CASSVEKGPSYEQYF | TGTGCCAGCAGTGTGGAGAAGGGCCCCTCCTACGAGCAGTACTTC | TRBJ2-7 | few | . | TRBV2
CASSLVTGEATEAFF | TGTGCCAGCAGCCTCGTAACAGGGGAGGCCACTGAAGCTTTCTTT | TRBJ1-1 | . | TRBD1 | TRBV5-5
CASTPGGRGGYTF | TGCGCCAGCACCCCGGGAGGGAGGGGTGGCTACACCTTC | TRBJ1-2 | . | . | TRBV5-1
CASSYKPGTGGSYEQYF | TGCGCCAGCAGCTACAAGCCGGGGACAGGGGGCTCCTACGAGCAGTACTTC | TRBJ2-7 | . | TRBD1 | TRBV5-1
CASSLAGAGTYEQYF | TGCGCCAGCAGCTTGGCAGGGGCGGGAACCTACGAGCAGTACTTC | TRBJ2-7 | . | . | TRBV5-1
CASSLAGGNEQFF | TGCGCCAGCAGCTTGGCGGGGGGAAATGAGCAGTTCTTC | TRBJ2-1 | . | TRBD2 | TRBV5-1
CASSLWQYDYGYTF | TGTGCCAGCAGCTTATGGCAGTATGACTATGGCTACACCTTC | TRBJ1-2 | . | . | TRBV7-9
CASSTRGQGKDYGYTF | TGTGCCAGCAGCACCCGGGGACAGGGCAAGGACTATGGCTACACCTTC | TRBJ1-2 | . | TRBD1 | TRBV9
CASSTGGPEEKLFF | TGCGCCAGCAGCACAGGAGGCCCTGAGGAAAAACTGTTTTTT | TRBJ1-4 | . | . | TRBV5-1
CASRPDIPSYEQYF | TGTGCCAGCCGACCCGACATTCCTTCCTACGAGCAGTACTTC | TRBJ2-7 | . | . | TRBV6-6
CASTPSGTSGRDEQFF | TGTGCCAGCACCCCCTCCGGGACTAGCGGGAGGGATGAGCAGTTCTTC | TRBJ2-1 | once | TRBD2 | TRBV25-1
CASSRRGYNEQFF | TGTGCCAGCAGTAGAAGGGGCTACAATGAGCAGTTCTTC | TRBJ2-1 | . | . | TRBV6-5
CASSIRAGGPQTGELFF | TGTGCCAGTAGTATTAGGGCGGGAGGGCCGCAGACCGGGGAGCTGTTTTTT | TRBJ2-2 | . | TRBD2 | TRBV19
CASRTEYEKLFF | TGCGCCAGCAGGACAGAGTATGAAAAACTGTTTTTT | TRBJ1-4 | . | . | TRBV10-1
CATGLAGMDEQFF | TGTGCCACAGGACTAGCGGGAATGGATGAGCAGTTCTTC | TRBJ2-1 | . | TRBD2 | TRBV11-2
CASLGTGGTEAFF | TGTGCCAGCCTGGGGACAGGGGGCACTGAAGCTTTCTTT | TRBJ1-1 | . | TRBD1 | TRBV27
CASSIANEGDTQYF | TGTGCCAGCAGCATAGCAAACGAGGGAGATACGCAGTATTTT | TRBJ2-3 | . | . | TRBV21-1